Reported below is one T cell receptor (beta chain). Enrolled patients showed locally advanced or metastatic urothelial carcinoma. Germline V gene sequence: CDR1 LNHNV, CDR2 YYDKDF (reference sequence). The length of the CDR3 is 16 residues. Trimming left V 0 bases short and J 4 bases short, with 13 bases between. The data were taken from a study of PD-L1 blockade in urothelial cancer. TCRdb keeps only in-frame clones here, not all; method: immunoSEQ multiplex PCR. Altogether some 19,000 clones are present, around 89% being singletons, with the ten largest covering around 15%. The receptor comes from a woman aged 55-75 years with urothelial cancer. Sequencing was performed on PBMCs, taken around atezolizumab (anti-PD-L1) treatment. The chain combines TRBV15 with TRBJ2-1; D is uncertain. In DNA, the CDR3 is TGTGCCACCAGCAGAGATGGAGAGACGACTTACAATGAGCAGTTCTTC. It is translated as CATSRDGETTYNEQFF.